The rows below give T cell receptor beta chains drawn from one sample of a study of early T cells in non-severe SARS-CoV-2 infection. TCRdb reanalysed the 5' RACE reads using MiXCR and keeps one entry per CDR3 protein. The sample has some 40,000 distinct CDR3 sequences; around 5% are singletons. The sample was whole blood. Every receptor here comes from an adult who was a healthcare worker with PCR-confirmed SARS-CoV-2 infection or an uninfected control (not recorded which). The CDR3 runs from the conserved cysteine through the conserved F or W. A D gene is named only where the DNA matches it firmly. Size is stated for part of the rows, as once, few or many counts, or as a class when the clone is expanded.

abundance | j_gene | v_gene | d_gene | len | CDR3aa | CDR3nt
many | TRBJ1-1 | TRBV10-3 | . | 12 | CAAQGLNTEAFF | TGTGCCGCCCAGGGACTGAACACTGAAGCTTTCTTT
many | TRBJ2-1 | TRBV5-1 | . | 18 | CASSSTGSRTGAYNEQFF | TGCGCCAGCAGCTCCACAGGGAGTAGAACGGGCGCCTACAATGAGCAGTTCTTC
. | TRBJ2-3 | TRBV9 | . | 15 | CASSSGVGTTDTQYF | TGTGCCAGCAGCTCCGGGGTTGGAACCACAGATACGCAGTATTTT
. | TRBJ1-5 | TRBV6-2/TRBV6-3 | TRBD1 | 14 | CASSYGTGVQPQHF | TGTGCCAGCAGTTACGGGACAGGGGTTCAGCCCCAGCATTTT
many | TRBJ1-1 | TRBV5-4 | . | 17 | CASSLAPPGKRDTEAFF | TGTGCCAGCAGCTTGGCCCCCCCTGGGAAAAGAGACACTGAAGCTTTCTTT
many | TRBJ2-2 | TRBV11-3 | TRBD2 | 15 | CASRTGLRGTGELFF | TGTGCCAGCCGAACGGGACTAAGGGGCACCGGGGAGCTGTTTTTT
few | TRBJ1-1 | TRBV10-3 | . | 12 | CAIMGQDTEAFF | TGTGCCATAATGGGCCAAGACACTGAAGCTTTCTTT
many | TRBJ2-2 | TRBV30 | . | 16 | CAWSVPGLANTGELFF | TGTGCCTGGAGTGTACCCGGGTTAGCGAACACCGGGGAGCTGTTTTTT
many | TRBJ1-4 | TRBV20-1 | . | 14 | CSASYRGGSEKLFF | TGCAGTGCTAGTTATAGGGGAGGGAGTGAAAAACTGTTTTTT
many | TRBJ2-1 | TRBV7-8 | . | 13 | CASSSRAQGEQFF | TGTGCCAGCAGCTCCCGGGCCCAGGGGGAGCAGTTCTTC
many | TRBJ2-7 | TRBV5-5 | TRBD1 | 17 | CASSSWSDRGSSYEQYF | TGTGCCAGCAGCTCCTGGTCTGACAGGGGATCTTCCTACGAGCAGTACTTC
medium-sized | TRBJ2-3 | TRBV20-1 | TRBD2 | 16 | CSARDLLAGSTDTQYF | TGCAGTGCTAGAGATCTCTTAGCGGGAAGCACAGATACGCAGTATTTT
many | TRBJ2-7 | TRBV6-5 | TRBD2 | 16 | CASSYSGGKGTYEQYF | TGTGCCAGCAGTTACTCGGGAGGGAAGGGGACCTACGAGCAGTACTTC
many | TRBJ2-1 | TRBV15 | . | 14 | CATSEGFEYNEQFF | TGTGCCACCAGTGAAGGTTTTGAGTACAATGAGCAGTTCTTC
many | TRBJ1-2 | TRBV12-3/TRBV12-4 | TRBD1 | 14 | CASSLSTGGYGYTF | TGTGCCAGCAGTTTATCGACAGGGGGGTATGGCTACACCTTC
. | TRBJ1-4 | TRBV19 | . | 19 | CASSIDQEYPTTTNEKLFF | TGTGCCAGTAGTATAGATCAGGAGTACCCTACTACAACTAATGAAAAACTGTTTTTT
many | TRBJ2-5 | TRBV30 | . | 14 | CAWSANLRQETQYF | TGTGCCTGGAGTGCCAACCTCCGACAAGAGACCCAGTACTTC
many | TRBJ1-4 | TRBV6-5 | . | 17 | CASSYSGPLATNEKLFF | TGTGCCAGCAGTTACTCCGGGCCACTTGCAACTAATGAAAAACTGTTTTTT
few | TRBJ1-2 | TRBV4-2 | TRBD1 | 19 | CASSQDLSAGGTTNYGYTF | TGTGCCAGCAGCCAAGATCTATCGGCAGGGGGCACGACTAACTATGGCTACACCTTC
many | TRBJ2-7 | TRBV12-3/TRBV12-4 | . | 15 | CASSLKAAGPYEQYF | TGTGCCAGCAGTTTAAAGGCGGCAGGGCCCTACGAGCAGTACTTC
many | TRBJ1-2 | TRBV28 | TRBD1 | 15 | CASSLGDRGYYGYTF | TGTGCCAGCAGTTTAGGGGACAGGGGTTACTATGGCTACACCTTC
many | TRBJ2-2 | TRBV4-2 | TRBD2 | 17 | CASSQDRKTSYTGELFF | TGTGCCAGCAGCCAAGACAGGAAGACTAGCTACACCGGGGAGCTGTTTTTT
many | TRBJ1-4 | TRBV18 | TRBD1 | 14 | CASSPRSPQGQLFF | TGTGCCAGCTCACCAAGGAGCCCACAGGGACAGCTGTTTTTT
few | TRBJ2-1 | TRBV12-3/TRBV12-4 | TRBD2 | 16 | CASRRPGTSRYNEQFF | TGTGCCAGCAGGCGTCCCGGGACTAGCCGATACAATGAGCAGTTCTTC
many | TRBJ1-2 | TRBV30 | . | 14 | CAWSGDTANYGYTF | TGTGCCTGGAGTGGGGACACCGCTAACTATGGCTACACCTTC
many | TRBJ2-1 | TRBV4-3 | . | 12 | CASSQTGTEQFF | TGCGCCAGCAGCCAGACCGGGACTGAGCAGTTCTTC
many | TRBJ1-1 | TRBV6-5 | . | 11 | CASSYGPRAFF | TGTGCCAGCAGTTACGGGCCGCGGGCTTTCTTT
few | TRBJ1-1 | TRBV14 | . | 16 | CASSQDRAELNTEAFF | TGTGCCAGCAGCCAAGATCGGGCCGAGCTGAACACTGAAGCTTTCTTT
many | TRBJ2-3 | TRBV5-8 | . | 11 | CASSLGNTQYF | TGTGCCAGCAGCTTGGGGAATACGCAGTATTTT
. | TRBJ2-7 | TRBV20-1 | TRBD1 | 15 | CSARDPQGVGYEQYF | TGCAGTGCTAGAGATCCCCAGGGGGTGGGATACGAGCAGTACTTC
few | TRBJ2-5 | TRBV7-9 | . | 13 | CASSSRPQETQYF | TGTGCCAGCAGCTCAAGACCACAAGAGACCCAGTACTTC
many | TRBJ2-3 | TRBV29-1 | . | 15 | CSVERRGVGTDTQYF | TGCAGCGTTGAAAGGCGGGGAGTCGGCACAGATACGCAGTATTTT
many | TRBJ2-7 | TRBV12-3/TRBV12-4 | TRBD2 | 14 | CASSPGLATYEQYF | TGTGCCAGCAGCCCAGGACTAGCTACCTACGAGCAGTACTTC
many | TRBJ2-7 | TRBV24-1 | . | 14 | CATSDSPNSYEQYF | TGTGCCACCAGTGATTCCCCCAACTCCTACGAGCAGTACTTC
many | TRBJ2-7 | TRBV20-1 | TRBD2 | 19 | CSARDSSSLAGGGIYEQYF | TGCAGTGCTAGAGATTCATCCTCTCTAGCGGGAGGGGGGATCTACGAGCAGTACTTC
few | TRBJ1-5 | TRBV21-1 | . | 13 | CASSKALWEPQHF | TGTGCCAGCAGCAAAGCGCTTTGGGAGCCCCAGCATTTT
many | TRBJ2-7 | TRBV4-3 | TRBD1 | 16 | CASSQDWRQGTDEQYF | TGCGCCAGCAGCCAAGATTGGAGACAGGGGACGGACGAGCAGTACTTC
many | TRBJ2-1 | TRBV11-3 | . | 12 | CASRTAYNEQFF | TGTGCCAGCAGGACCGCATACAATGAGCAGTTCTTC
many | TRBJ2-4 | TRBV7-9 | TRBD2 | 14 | CASSLGGAGNIQYF | TGTGCCAGCAGCTTAGGGGGAGCGGGGAACATTCAGTACTTC
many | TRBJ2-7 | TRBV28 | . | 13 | CASNPAHSLEQYF | TGTGCCAGCAATCCGGCCCATAGCCTCGAGCAGTACTTC
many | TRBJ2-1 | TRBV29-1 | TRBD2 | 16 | CSAGGEGRSLYNEQFF | TGCAGCGCCGGGGGGGAGGGACGAAGCTTATACAATGAGCAGTTCTTC
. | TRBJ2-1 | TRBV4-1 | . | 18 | CASSQDPPRGGRYNEQFF | TGCGCCAGCAGCCAAGATCCGCCAAGAGGAGGCCGCTACAATGAGCAGTTCTTC
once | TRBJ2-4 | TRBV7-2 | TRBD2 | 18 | CASSLRSGGRAAKNIQYF | TGTGCCAGCAGCTTAAGGAGCGGGGGGAGGGCGGCCAAAAACATTCAGTACTTC
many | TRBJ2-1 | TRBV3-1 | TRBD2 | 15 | CASSHPSGSHNEQFF | TGTGCCAGCAGCCATCCTAGCGGGAGTCACAATGAGCAGTTCTTC
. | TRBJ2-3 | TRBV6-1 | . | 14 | CASSEAPTADTQYF | TGTGCCAGCAGTGAAGCACCGACAGCAGATACGCAGTATTTT
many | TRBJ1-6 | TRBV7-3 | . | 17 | CASSLNPRGGANSPLHF | TGTGCCAGCAGCTTAAATCCGCGCGGAGGGGCGAATTCACCCCTCCACTTT
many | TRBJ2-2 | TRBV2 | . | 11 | CASRGIGELFF | TGTGCCAGCAGGGGTATCGGGGAGCTGTTTTTT
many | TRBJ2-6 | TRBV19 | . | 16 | CASSIAGDSGANVLTF | TGTGCCAGTAGTATCGCAGGGGACTCTGGGGCCAACGTCCTGACTTTC
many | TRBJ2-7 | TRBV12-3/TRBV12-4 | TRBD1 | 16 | CASSPGPGTGYKEQYF | TGTGCCAGCAGTCCCGGGCCCGGGACAGGGTATAAGGAGCAGTACTTC